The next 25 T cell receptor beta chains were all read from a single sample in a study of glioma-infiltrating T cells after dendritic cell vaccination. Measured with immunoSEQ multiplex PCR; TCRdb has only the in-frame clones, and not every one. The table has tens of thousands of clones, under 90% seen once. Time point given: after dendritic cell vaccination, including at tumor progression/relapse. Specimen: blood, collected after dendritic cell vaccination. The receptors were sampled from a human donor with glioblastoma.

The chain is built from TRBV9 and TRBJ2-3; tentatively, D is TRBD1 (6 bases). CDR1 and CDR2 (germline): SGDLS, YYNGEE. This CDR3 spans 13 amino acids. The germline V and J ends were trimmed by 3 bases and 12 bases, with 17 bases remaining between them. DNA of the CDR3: TGTGCCAGCAGCGCTACGGGACAAGTCAGACAGTATTTT. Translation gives CASSATGQVRQYF.

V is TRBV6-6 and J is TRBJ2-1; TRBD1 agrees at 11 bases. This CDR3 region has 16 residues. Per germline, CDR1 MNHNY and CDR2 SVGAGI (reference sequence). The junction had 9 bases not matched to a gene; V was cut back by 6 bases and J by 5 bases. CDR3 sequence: CASSPDRGHFDNEQFF. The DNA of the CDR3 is TGTGCCAGCAGCCCGGACAGGGGGCATTTTGACAATGAGCAGTTCTTC.

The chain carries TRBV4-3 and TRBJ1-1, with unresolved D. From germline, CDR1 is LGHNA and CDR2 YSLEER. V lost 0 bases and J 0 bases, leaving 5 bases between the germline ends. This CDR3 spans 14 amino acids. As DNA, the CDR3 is TGCGCCAGCAGCCAAGATTTCGTGAACACTGAAGCTTTCTTT. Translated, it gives CASSQDFVNTEAFF.

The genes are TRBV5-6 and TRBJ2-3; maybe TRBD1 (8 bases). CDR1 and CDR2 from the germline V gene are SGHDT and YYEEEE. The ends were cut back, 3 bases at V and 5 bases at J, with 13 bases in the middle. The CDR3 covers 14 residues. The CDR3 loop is CASSSTGEGDTQYF. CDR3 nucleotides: TGTGCCAGCAGCTCGACAGGGGAGGGAGATACGCAGTATTTT. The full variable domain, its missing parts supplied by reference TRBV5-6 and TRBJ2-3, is DAGVTQSPTHLIKTRGQQVTLRCSPKSGHDTVSWYQQALGQGPQFIFQYYEEEERQRGNFPDRFSGHQFPNYSSELNVNALLLGDSALYLCASSSTGEGDTQYFGPGTRLTVL.

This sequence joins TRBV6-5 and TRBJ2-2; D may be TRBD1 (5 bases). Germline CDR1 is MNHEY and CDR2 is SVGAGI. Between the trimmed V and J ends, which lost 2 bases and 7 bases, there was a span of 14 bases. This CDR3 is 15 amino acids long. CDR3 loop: CASSYETWGGGELFF. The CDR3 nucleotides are TGTGCCAGCAGTTACGAAACGTGGGGCGGCGGGGAGCTGTTTTTT.

CDR3 protein: CASSPTGGGYGYTF. The DNA of the CDR3 is TGTGCCAGTAGCCCTACAGGGGGAGGCTATGGCTACACCTTC. The J gene is TRBJ1-2, the V gene TRBV19; 8 positions match TRBD1. V gave up 6 bases and J gave up 4 bases; unmatched junction bases: 7. CDR3 length equals 14 residues. Looked up from germline, CDR1 is LNHDA and CDR2 is SQIVND (reference sequence). The whole variable domain, filled in from reference TRBV19 and TRBJ1-2, reads DGGITQSPKYLFRKEGQNVTLSCEQNLNHDAMYWYRQDPGQGLRLIYYSQIVNDFQKGDIAEGYSVSREKKESFPLTVTSAQKNPTAFYLCASSPTGGGYGYTFGSGTRLTVV.

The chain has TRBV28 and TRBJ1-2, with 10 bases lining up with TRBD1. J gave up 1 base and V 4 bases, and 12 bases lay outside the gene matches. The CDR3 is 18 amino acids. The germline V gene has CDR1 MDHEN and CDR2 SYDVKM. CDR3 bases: TGTGCCAGCAGTTCCTATCCTAAAGGGACAGGGGTTAACTATGGCTACACCTTC. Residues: CASSSYPKGTGVNYGYTF.

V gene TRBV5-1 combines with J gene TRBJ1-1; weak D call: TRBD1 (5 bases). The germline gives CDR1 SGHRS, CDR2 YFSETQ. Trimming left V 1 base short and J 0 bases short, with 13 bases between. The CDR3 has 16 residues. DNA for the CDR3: TGCGCCAGCAGCTTGCGGCAGGGATGGATGAACACTGAAGCTTTCTTT. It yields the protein CASSLRQGWMNTEAFF.

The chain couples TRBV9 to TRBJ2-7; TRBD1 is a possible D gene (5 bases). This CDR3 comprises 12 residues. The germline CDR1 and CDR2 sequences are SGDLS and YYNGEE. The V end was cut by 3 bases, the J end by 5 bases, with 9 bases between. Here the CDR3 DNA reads TGTGCCAGCAGCGGGACAACCGACGAGCAGTACTTC. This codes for CASSGTTDEQYF.

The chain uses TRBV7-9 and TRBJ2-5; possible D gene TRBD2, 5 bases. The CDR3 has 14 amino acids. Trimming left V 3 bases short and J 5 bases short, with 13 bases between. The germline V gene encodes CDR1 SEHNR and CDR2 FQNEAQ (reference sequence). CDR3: CASSLGSLRETQYF. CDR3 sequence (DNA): TGTGCCAGCAGCTTGGGGAGCCTCCGGGAGACCCAGTACTTC.

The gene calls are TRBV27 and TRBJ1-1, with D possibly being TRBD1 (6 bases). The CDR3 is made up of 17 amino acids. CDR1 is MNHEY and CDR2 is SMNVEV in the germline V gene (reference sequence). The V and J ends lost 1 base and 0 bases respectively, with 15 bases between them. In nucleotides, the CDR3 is TGTGCCAGCAGTTTATACCAGGGGATGGGGTTGAACACTGAAGCTTTCTTT. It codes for CASSLYQGMGLNTEAFF.

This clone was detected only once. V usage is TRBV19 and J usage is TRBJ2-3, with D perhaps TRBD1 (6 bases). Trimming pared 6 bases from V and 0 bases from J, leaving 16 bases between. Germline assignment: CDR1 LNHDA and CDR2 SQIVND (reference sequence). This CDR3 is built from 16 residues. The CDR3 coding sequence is TGTGCCAGTAGGAAGACAGGTTTGGAGAGCACAGATACGCAGTATTTT. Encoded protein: CASRKTGLESTDTQYF.

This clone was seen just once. The DNA of the CDR3 is TGTGCCAGCAGTGAAGGGTTCCCGACAGGGTCGATTTATGGCTACACCTTC. Translation gives CASSEGFPTGSIYGYTF. The rearrangement joins TRBV6-1 to TRBJ1-2; 7 nucleotides match TRBD1. Per germline, CDR1 MNHNS and CDR2 SASEGT. With V trimmed by 1 base and J by 5 bases, 13 bases remained unmatched. This CDR3 contains 17 residues.

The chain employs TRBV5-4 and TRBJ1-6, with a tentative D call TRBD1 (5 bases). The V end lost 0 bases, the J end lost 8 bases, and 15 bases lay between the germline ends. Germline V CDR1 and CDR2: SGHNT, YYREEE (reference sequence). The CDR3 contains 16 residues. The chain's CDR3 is CASSLEPRGFDSPLHF. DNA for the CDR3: TGTGCCAGCAGCTTGGAGCCGCGGGGGTTCGATTCACCCCTCCACTTT.

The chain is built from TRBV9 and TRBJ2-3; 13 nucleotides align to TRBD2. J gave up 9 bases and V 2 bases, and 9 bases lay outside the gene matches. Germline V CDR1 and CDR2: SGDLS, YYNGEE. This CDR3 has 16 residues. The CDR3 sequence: CASSVGLLAGGLTQYF. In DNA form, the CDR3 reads TGTGCCAGCAGCGTGGGGTTACTAGCGGGGGGGCTAACGCAGTATTTT.

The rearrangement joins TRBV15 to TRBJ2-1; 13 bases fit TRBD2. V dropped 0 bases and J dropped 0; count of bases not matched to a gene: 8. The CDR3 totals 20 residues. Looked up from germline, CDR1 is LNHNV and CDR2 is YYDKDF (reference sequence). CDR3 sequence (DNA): TGTGCCACCAGCAGAGAGGGTCTTGGGACTAGCGGGATCTCCTACAATGAGCAGTTCTTC. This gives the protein CATSREGLGTSGISYNEQFF.

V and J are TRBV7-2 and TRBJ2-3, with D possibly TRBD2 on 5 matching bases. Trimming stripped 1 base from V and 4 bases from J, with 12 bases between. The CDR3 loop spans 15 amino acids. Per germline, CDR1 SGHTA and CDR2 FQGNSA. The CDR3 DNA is TGTGCCAGCAGCTTAGTATCGACTACCTCAGATACGCAGTATTTT. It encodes CASSLVSTTSDTQYF.

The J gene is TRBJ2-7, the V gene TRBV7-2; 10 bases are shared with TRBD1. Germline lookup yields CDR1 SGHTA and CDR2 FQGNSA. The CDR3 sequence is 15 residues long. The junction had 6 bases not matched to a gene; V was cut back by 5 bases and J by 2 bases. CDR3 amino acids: CASSIAGTGAYEQYF. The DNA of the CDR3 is TGTGCCAGCAGCATCGCCGGGACAGGGGCCTACGAGCAGTACTTC. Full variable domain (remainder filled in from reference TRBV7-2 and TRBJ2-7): GAGVSQSPSNKVTEKGKDVELRCDPISGHTALYWYRQSLGQGLEFLIYFQGNSAPDKSGLPSDRFSAERTGGSVSTLTIQRTQQEDSAVYLCASSIAGTGAYEQYFGPGTRLTVT.

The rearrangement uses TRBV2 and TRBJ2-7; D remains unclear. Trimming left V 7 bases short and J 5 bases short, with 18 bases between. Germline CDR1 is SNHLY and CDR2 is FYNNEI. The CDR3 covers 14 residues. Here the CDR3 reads CASTRIWYSDEQYF. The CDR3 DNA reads TGTGCCAGCACGCGAATATGGTATTCCGACGAGCAGTACTTC.

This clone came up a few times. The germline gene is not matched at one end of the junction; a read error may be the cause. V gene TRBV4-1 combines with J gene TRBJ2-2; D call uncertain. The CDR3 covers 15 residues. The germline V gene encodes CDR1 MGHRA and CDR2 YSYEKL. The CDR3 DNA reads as TGCGCCAGCAGCGAAGAGAGAAAGAACACCGGGGAGCTGTTTTTT. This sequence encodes CASSEERKNTGELFF.

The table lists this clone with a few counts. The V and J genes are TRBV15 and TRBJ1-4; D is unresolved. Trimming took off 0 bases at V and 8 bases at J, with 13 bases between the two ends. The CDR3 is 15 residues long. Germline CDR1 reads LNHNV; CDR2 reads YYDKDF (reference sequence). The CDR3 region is CATSRDGGPGEKLFF. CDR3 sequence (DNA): TGTGCCACCAGCAGAGACGGCGGGCCTGGGGAAAAACTGTTTTTT.

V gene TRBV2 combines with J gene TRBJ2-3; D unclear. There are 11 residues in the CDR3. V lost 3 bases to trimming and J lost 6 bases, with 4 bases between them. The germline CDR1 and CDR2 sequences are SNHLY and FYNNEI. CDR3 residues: CASSDEDTQYF. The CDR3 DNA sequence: TGTGCCAGCAGTGACGAGGATACGCAGTATTTT.

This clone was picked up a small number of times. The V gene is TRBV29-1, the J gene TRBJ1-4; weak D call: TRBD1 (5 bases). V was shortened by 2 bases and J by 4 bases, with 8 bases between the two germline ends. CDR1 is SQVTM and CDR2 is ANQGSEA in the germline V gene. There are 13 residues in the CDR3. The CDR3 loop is CSVEPGNNEKLFF. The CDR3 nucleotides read TGCAGCGTTGAACCAGGGAATAATGAAAAACTGTTTTTT.

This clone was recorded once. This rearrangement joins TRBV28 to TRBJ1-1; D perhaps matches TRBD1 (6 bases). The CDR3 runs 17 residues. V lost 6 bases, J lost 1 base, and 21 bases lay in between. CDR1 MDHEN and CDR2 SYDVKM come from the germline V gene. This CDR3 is CASRVVLGGRGNTEAFF. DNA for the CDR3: TGTGCCAGCAGAGTAGTCTTGGGGGGGCGCGGGAACACTGAAGCTTTCTTT.

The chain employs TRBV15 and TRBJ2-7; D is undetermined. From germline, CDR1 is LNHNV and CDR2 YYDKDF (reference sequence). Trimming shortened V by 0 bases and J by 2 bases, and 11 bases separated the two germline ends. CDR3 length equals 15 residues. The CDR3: CATSRDRQAAYEQYF. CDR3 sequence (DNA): TGTGCCACCAGCAGAGATAGGCAGGCCGCCTACGAGCAGTACTTC.